These 22 T cell receptor beta chains came from one sample sequenced in a study of CD8+ T cells in alopecia areata. After pooling, cutaneous lymph node cells were sorted with CD4, CD8alpha, NKG2D, NKG2ACE and other markers. Sequencing templates came from extracted RNA that was reverse transcribed into cDNA. Generated by immunoSEQ multiplex PCR, the TCRdb table keeps only in-frame clones and is missing some. This sample comprises 290,000 or so clones, none seen once only. Input material: CD4+ T cells sorted from a lymph node. These receptors all stem from a C3H/HeJ mouse with alopecia areata. Mouse MHC haplotype: H2-k.

About this clone: The gene names here belong to mouse. Read coverage stops 4 residues before the CDR3 terminus; the germline J gene supplies the remainder. This rearrangement joins TRBV19 to TRBJ2-7, with D possibly TRBD1 on 5 matching bases. Germline CDR1 reads FNHDT; CDR2 reads SITEND (reference sequence). The CDR3 loop spans 12 amino acids. This CDR3 is CASSTGNYEQYF. The sequenced CDR3 bases are TGTGCCAGCAGTACAGGGAATTAT.

This clone was found a few times. These gene names are mouse names. The read halts 4 residues ahead of the CDR3 end, with the missing end drawn from the germline J gene. The chain is built from TRBV12-1 and TRBJ2-5; 7 bases are shared with TRBD2. The CDR3 has 15 residues. V shed 1 base, J shed 1 base, and the junction held 4 bases outside the gene matches. Per the germline V gene, CDR1 is SGHSN and CDR2 is HYEKVE. The CDR3 sequence: CASSLTGGYQDTQYF. Partial CDR3 DNA: TGTGCCAGCTCTCTGACGGGGGGGTACCAAGAC.

About this clone itself: Genes and germline come from the mouse. The DNA ends 4 residues before the CDR3 does, and the rest of the CDR3 is filled in from the germline J gene. The same CDR3 is also encoded by other DNA sequences in this sample. The chain links TRBV1 to TRBJ1-1; D gene ambiguous. The CDR3 runs 13 residues. The V gene lost 1 base and the J gene lost 0 bases, with 3 bases spanning the gap. The germline V gene encodes CDR1 NSQYPW and CDR2 LRSPGD (reference sequence). The CDR3 spells CTCSAAQNTEVFF. CDR3 DNA (partial): TGCACCTGCAGTGCAGCACAGAACACA.

As regards this clone: Genes and germline come from the mouse. The DNA ends 4 residues before the CDR3 does, and the rest of the CDR3 is filled in from the germline J gene. The rearrangement uses TRBV13-1 and TRBJ2-1; a possible D gene is TRBD1 (7 bases). Trimming removed 0 bases at V and 6 bases at J, with 13 bases between. The CDR3 sequence is 15 residues long. Germline CDR1 reads NSHNY; CDR2 reads SYGAGN. The covered CDR3 bases are TGTGCCAGCAGTGATGCAAAGGGGGCGGGTGCT. Protein sequence: CASSDAKGAGA. The whole CDR3 protein reads CASSDAKGAGAEQFF.

Comment on this clone: A much larger clone differs by one base, so this may be a read error. Gene names and germline refer to mouse. The CDR3 end falls 4 residues outside the read, so it is completed with the germline J gene. This CDR3 is also generated by other DNA sequences in the sample. V usage is TRBV13-3 and J usage is TRBJ1-2, with D possibly matching TRBD1 (6 bases). CDR3 length equals 13 residues. The germline V and J ends were trimmed by 4 bases and 0 bases, with 7 bases remaining between them. Germline lookup yields CDR1 NNHDY and CDR2 SYVADS. The CDR3 bases that were read are TGTGCCAGCAGTAGACAGGCAAACTCC. As protein: CASSRQANS. The whole CDR3 region reads CASSRQANSDYTF.

Turning to this clone: Mouse gene names and germline throughout. The sequenced part of the CDR3 DNA is TGTGCTAGCAGTTCCCAGGACAGGGCTGGTGCAGAA. Its translation: CASSSQDRAGAE. The entire CDR3 sequence reads CASSSQDRAGAETLYF. The chain couples TRBV29 to TRBJ2-3, with 8 bases matching TRBD1. The CDR3 is cut off 4 residues early in the read; its end comes from the germline J gene. The V gene end was trimmed by 4 bases and the J gene end by 1 base; junction bases not matched to a gene: 7. CDR1 is MSHET, CDR2 SYDVDS, per germline. This CDR3 has 16 amino acids.

This clone was observed a handful of times. Mouse names are used for the genes. The read ends 4 residues shy of where the CDR3 ends; the end is completed using the germline J gene. The gene calls are TRBV5 and TRBJ2-3, with 8 bases matching TRBD2. Germline assignment: CDR1 LGHNA and CDR2 YNLKQL (reference sequence). With 4 bases clipped from V and 4 bases from J, the junction kept 7 bases outside the gene matches. There are 15 residues in the CDR3. The CDR3 spells CASSPPGGPTETLYF. CDR3 DNA, as far as it was read: TGTGCCAGCAGCCCCCCGGGGGGGCCGACAGAA.

This clone was recorded a few times. Gene and germline names: mouse. Read data end 4 residues before the CDR3 end; the end is taken from the germline J gene. The chain carries TRBV13-3 and TRBJ2-5, with 11 bases matching TRBD2. Germline CDR1 and CDR2: NNHDY and SYVADS. The CDR3 runs to 14 residues. The CDR3 bases that were read are TGTGCCAGCAAACTGGGGGGGCGCGAGGAC. Its protein product is CASKLGGRED. The whole CDR3 reads CASKLGGREDTQYF.

As for this clone: Gene names follow the mouse nomenclature. Partial CDR3 DNA: TGTGCCTGGAGTACGACAGGGGGCTACTCC. Its protein product is CAWSTTGGYS. The CDR3 as a whole reads CAWSTTGGYSDYTF. The rearrangement joins TRBV31 to TRBJ1-2, with 10 bases that match TRBD1. The read halts 4 residues ahead of the CDR3 end, with the missing end drawn from the germline J gene. Trimming took 2 bases from V and 3 from J; bases not matched to a gene: 3. CDR1 and CDR2 (germline): GKSSPN, SITVG. The CDR3 consists of 14 residues. Full variable domain (outside the CDR3, taken from reference TRBV31 and TRBJ1-2): AQTIHQWPVAEIKAVGSPLSLGCTIKGKSSPNLYWYWQATGGTLQQLFYSITVGQVESVVQLNLSASRPKDDQFILSTEKLLLSHSGFYLCAWSTTGGYSDYTFGSGTRLLVI.

There are many counts of this clone. Genes and germline are mouse. The CDR3 end is not reached by the read, which stops 4 residues before it; the germline J gene fills it in. Other DNA sequences in this sample translate to the same CDR3. The chain recombines TRBV1 with TRBJ2-7; 7 bases agree with TRBD1. This CDR3 is 15 amino acids long. Germline lookup yields CDR1 NSQYPW and CDR2 LRSPGD (reference sequence). V shed 1 base and J 0 bases; nucleotides not matched to a gene: 3. CDR3 sequence reads: CTCSAGRDSSYEQYF. The CDR3 DNA, read in part, is TGCACCTGCAGTGCAGGTCGGGACAGCTCCTAT. Filled out from reference TRBV1 and TRBJ2-7, the complete variable domain reads VTLLEQNPRWRLVPRGQAVNLRCILKNSQYPWMSWYQQDLQKQLQWLFTLRSPGDKEVKSLPGADYLATRVTDTELRLQVANMSQGRTLYCTCSAGRDSSYEQYFGPGTRLTVL.

Points on this clone: Gene names and germline refer to mouse. The read terminates 4 residues before the CDR3 end, so the remaining end is supplied by the germline J gene. Other DNA sequences in the same sample also yield this CDR3. The chain couples TRBV5 to TRBJ2-2, with D perhaps TRBD1 (5 bases). Deletions cut 4 bases from V and 3 bases from J, with 6 bases between. This CDR3 spans 13 amino acids. CDR1 LGHNA and CDR2 YNLKQL come from the germline V gene (reference sequence). This chain's CDR3 is CASSPTDTGQLYF. The covered CDR3 bases are TGTGCCAGCAGCCCGACAGACACCGGG.

This clone showed up many times. All gene names here are mouse names. Coverage ceases 4 residues before the CDR3 finishes, and the germline J gene fills in the end. Within the sample, other DNA sequences also encode this same CDR3. The rearrangement joins TRBV1 to TRBJ2-5, with 9 bases matching TRBD2. The J segment lost 3 bases and the V segment lost 3 bases, leaving 4 bases of the junction unmatched. CDR1 and CDR2 from the germline V gene are NSQYPW and LRSPGD (reference sequence). The CDR3 runs to 15 residues. The CDR3 bases that were read are TGCACCTGCAGTGCCCCGACTGGGGGTCAAGAC. It is translated as CTCSAPTGGQD. The entire CDR3 reads CTCSAPTGGQDTQYF.

Turning to this clone: Genes and germline are mouse. Read sequence stops 4 residues before the CDR3 end, and the germline J gene provides the missing end. This chain uses TRBV12-2 with TRBJ2-2; maybe TRBD1 (7 bases). The CDR3 contains 15 residues. Germline lookup yields CDR1 SGHLS and CDR2 HYDKME. Partial CDR3 DNA: TGTGCCAGCTCCCCCAGGGGGGTCGGCAGGGGG. Its protein product is CASSPRGVGRG. In full, the CDR3 is CASSPRGVGRGQLYF.

This clone was recorded a few times. Gene names refer to mouse genes. The sequenced fragment ends 4 residues before the CDR3 boundary, so the rest is inferred from the germline J gene. The chain has TRBV13-3 and TRBJ2-1; 8 nucleotides match TRBD1. The CDR3 totals 14 residues. CDR1 is NNHDY and CDR2 is SYVADS in the germline V gene. V trimming: 2 bases; J trimming: 3 bases; junction bases outside the gene matches: 1. The CDR3 loop reads CASSDRGLYAEQFF. The CDR3 DNA, read in part, is TGTGCCAGCAGTGACAGGGGGCTCTATGCT.

Turning to this clone: Mouse gene names apply. The CDR3 is cut off 4 residues early in the read; its end comes from the germline J gene. This chain connects TRBV17 to TRBJ2-5, with 8 bases aligning to TRBD1. Germline V CDR1 and CDR2: MNHDT, YYDKIL. The CDR3 covers 13 residues. The CDR3 reads CASSHRGEDTQYF. Partial CDR3 DNA: TGTGCTAGCAGTCACAGGGGGGAAGAC. The full variable domain, rest sourced from reference TRBV17 and TRBJ2-5, is DTTVKQNPRYKLARVGKPVNLICSQTMNHDTMYWYQKKPNQAPKLLLFYYDKILNREADTFEKFQSSRPNNSFCSLYIGSAGLEYSAMYLCASSHRGEDTQYFGPGTRLLVL.

Regarding this clone: The gene names here belong to mouse. The CDR3 loop is CTCRTGEDTQYF. The part of the CDR3 DNA that was read is TGCACCTGCAGGACAGGGGAGGAC. The rearrangement joins TRBV1 to TRBJ2-5, with 8 bases fitting TRBD1. The read halts 4 residues ahead of the CDR3 end, with the missing end drawn from the germline J gene. CDR3 size: 12 residues. Germline-derived CDR1 and CDR2 are NSQYPW and LRSPGD (reference sequence).

On this clone: Germline and genes here are mouse. The read terminates 4 residues before the CDR3 end, so the remaining end is supplied by the germline J gene. J is TRBJ2-1 and V is TRBV13-1; D is unclear. The CDR3 spans 12 residues. V lost 4 bases to trimming and J lost 4 bases, with 6 bases between them. Germline CDR1 reads NSHNY; CDR2 reads SYGAGN. CDR3 sequence reads: CASSQKYAEQFF. Incomplete CDR3 DNA: TGTGCCAGCAGTCAAAAATATGCT.

This clone has at least ten counts. Genes here carry mouse names. Coverage ceases 4 residues before the CDR3 finishes, and the germline J gene fills in the end. This chain links TRBV17 with TRBJ2-2; D is undetermined. The CDR3 is made up of 13 amino acids. Germline values: CDR1 MNHDT, CDR2 YYDKIL. V was shortened by 3 bases and J by 1 base, with 3 bases between the two germline ends. The CDR3 spells CASSSVNTGQLYF. The DNA read from the CDR3 is TGTGCTAGCAGTAGTGTAAACACCGGG.

This clone was observed at least ten times. Each gene name is a mouse one. The CDR3 end is not reached by the read, which stops 3 residues before it; the germline J gene fills it in. This sample includes further DNA sequences coding for the same CDR3. The V and J genes are TRBV13-1 and TRBJ1-6; D remains ambiguous. TRBJ1-6 is an open reading frame, and its role is uncertain. Germline V CDR1 and CDR2: NSHNY, SYGAGN. CDR3 length: 15 amino acids. V was trimmed by 2 bases and J by 0 bases, leaving 6 bases between them. The CDR3 DNA, read in part, is TGTGCCAGCAGTGAACAGAATTCCTATAATTCGCCC. It encodes CASSEQNSYNSP. The entire CDR3 sequence reads CASSEQNSYNSPLYF.

This clone has more than one count but fewer than ten. Gene names and germline match the mouse. The CDR3 end is not reached by the read, which stops 4 residues before it; the germline J gene fills it in. This chain links TRBV13-1 with TRBJ1-1, with TRBD1 matching 7 bases. The germline gives CDR1 NSHNY, CDR2 SYGAGN. Unmatched junction bases numbered 8, after V lost 5 bases and J lost 1 base. The CDR3 runs to 15 residues. CDR3 bases read: TGTGCCAGCAGATCTCGACAGGGTGGAAACACA. It yields the protein CASRSRQGGNT. The complete CDR3 reads CASRSRQGGNTEVFF.

This clone was seen repeatedly, ten times or more. All gene names here are mouse names. Read sequence stops 4 residues before the CDR3 end, and the germline J gene provides the missing end. V is TRBV13-1 and J is TRBJ2-5; D might be TRBD1 (5 bases). Trimming stripped 5 bases from V and 0 bases from J, with 7 bases between. Per the germline V gene, CDR1 is NSHNY and CDR2 is SYGAGN. The CDR3 length is 13 residues. The sequenced CDR3 bases are TGTGCCAGCAGCCACAGGAACCAAGAC. Translation: CASSHRNQD. The whole CDR3 region reads CASSHRNQDTQYF.

Comment on this clone: Gene names are mouse gene names. The read ends 4 residues shy of where the CDR3 ends; the end is completed using the germline J gene. The chain recombines TRBV5 with TRBJ2-5; TRBD2 aligns across 10 bases. Germline V CDR1 and CDR2: LGHNA, YNLKQL (reference sequence). This CDR3 contains 15 residues. CDR3 residues: CASSQSGGAPDTQYF. The DNA read from the CDR3 is TGTGCCAGCAGCCAATCTGGGGGGGCGCCCGAC.